This record covers a single TCR beta chain. This record comes from a study of PD-L1 blockade in urothelial cancer. The method was immunoSEQ multiplex PCR; TCRdb's version includes in-frame clones alone and lacks a portion of them. The sample includes approximately 110,000 clones, around 85% of them seen just once. The V segment lost 4 bases and the J segment 3 bases; nucleotides outside the gene matches: 5. CDR3 size: 15 residues. Germline loops: CDR1 MNHNY, CDR2 SVGAGI (reference sequence). This receptor was taken from a man aged 45-65 years with urothelial cancer. This chain connects TRBV6-6 to TRBJ2-7, with 11 bases matching TRBD1. The sample was PBMCs, taken around atezolizumab (anti-PD-L1) treatment. CDR3 DNA: TGTGCCAGCAGTTTACGGACAGGGGGCAACTACGAGCAGTACTTC. It translates to CASSLRTGGNYEQYF.